This is a list of T cell receptor beta chains from one sample in a study of shared clonotypes between healthy human individuals. The protocol was immunoSEQ multiplex PCR, while the TCRdb copy is restricted to in-frame clones and leaves out a portion. The sample carries about 120,000 clones, about 70% recorded once. Sequenced input: memory CD8+ T cells sorted from blood. These receptor sequences come from a woman aged 25-40 years in good health. Each CDR3 is given with its conserved first and last residue. D genes are given only for firm matches. The size of a clone is reported for some rows only, either as once, few or many, or as a class for expanded clones.

v_call: TRBV18; j_call: TRBJ2-5; clone_size: NA; d_call: NA; cdr3_length: 14; cdr3_nt: TGTGCCAGCTCACCACCTACGTACCAAGAGACCCAGTACTTC; cdr3_aa: CASSPPTYQETQYF
v_call: TRBV5-6; j_call: TRBJ2-6; clone_size: NA; d_call: NA; cdr3_length: 15; cdr3_nt: TGTGCCAGCAGCTTGTCGTCCTCTGGGGCCAACGTCCTGACTTTC; cdr3_aa: CASSLSSSGANVLTF
v_call: TRBV6-1; j_call: TRBJ1-2; clone_size: NA; d_call: NA; cdr3_length: 14; cdr3_nt: TGTGCCAGCAGTAACCGGGACGAAGGGAATGGCTACACCTTC; cdr3_aa: CASSNRDEGNGYTF
v_call: TRBV4-1; j_call: TRBJ2-7; clone_size: NA; d_call: NA; cdr3_length: 15; cdr3_nt: TGCGCCAGCAGCCAAGGCGGGACAGCCAGCTACGAGCAGTACTTC; cdr3_aa: CASSQGGTASYEQYF
v_call: TRBV9; j_call: TRBJ2-3; clone_size: many; d_call: TRBD1; cdr3_length: 14; cdr3_nt: TGTGCCAGCAGCGTAGCAGGGGGCAGTGATACGCAGTATTTT; cdr3_aa: CASSVAGGSDTQYF
v_call: TRBV29-1; j_call: TRBJ2-5; clone_size: NA; d_call: TRBD2; cdr3_length: 14; cdr3_nt: TGCAGCGTTGAACTAGCGGGGTGGGGGGAGACCCAGTACTTC; cdr3_aa: CSVELAGWGETQYF
v_call: TRBV6-4; j_call: TRBJ2-6; clone_size: NA; d_call: NA; cdr3_length: 16; cdr3_nt: TGTGCCAGCAGTGACATAGGAGTCTCTGGGGCCAACGTCCTGACTTTC; cdr3_aa: CASSDIGVSGANVLTF
v_call: TRBV28; j_call: TRBJ2-1; clone_size: NA; d_call: NA; cdr3_length: 11; cdr3_nt: TGTGCCAGCAGTCCGTACAATGAGCAGTTCTTC; cdr3_aa: CASSPYNEQFF
v_call: TRBV27; j_call: TRBJ2-1; clone_size: NA; d_call: TRBD2; cdr3_length: 13; cdr3_nt: TGTGCCAGCAGTACCGCGGGAGGCAATGAGCAGTTCTTC; cdr3_aa: CASSTAGGNEQFF
v_call: TRBV27; j_call: TRBJ2-7; clone_size: NA; d_call: NA; cdr3_length: 15; cdr3_nt: TGTGCCAGCAGTCCACGACAGGGAGGGTTATACGAGCAGTACTTC; cdr3_aa: CASSPRQGGLYEQYF
v_call: TRBV5-1; j_call: TRBJ2-7; clone_size: NA; d_call: NA; cdr3_length: 16; cdr3_nt: TGCGCCAGCAGCTTGCACAGGTCAACGCAATCCTACGAGCAGTACTTC; cdr3_aa: CASSLHRSTQSYEQYF
v_call: TRBV21-1; j_call: TRBJ2-7; clone_size: NA; d_call: NA; cdr3_length: 17; cdr3_nt: TGTGCCAGCAGCAAAGGGAAGCGGCGGGAGGGCAGCCACGAGCAGTACTTC; cdr3_aa: CASSKGKRREGSHEQYF
v_call: TRBV27; j_call: TRBJ2-3; clone_size: NA; d_call: TRBD1; cdr3_length: 18; cdr3_nt: TGTGCCAGCAGGCCGGACAGGGCGCCCCCCCAGTACACAGATACGCAGTATTTT; cdr3_aa: CASRPDRAPPQYTDTQYF
v_call: TRBV27; j_call: TRBJ2-7; clone_size: few; d_call: NA; cdr3_length: 14; cdr3_nt: TGTGCCAGCAGTTTCGCAGGGAGGAGCTACGAGCAGTACTTC; cdr3_aa: CASSFAGRSYEQYF
v_call: TRBV5-1; j_call: TRBJ1-2; clone_size: NA; d_call: NA; cdr3_length: 14; cdr3_nt: TGCGCCAGCAGCTTGGTTACGGACGACTGCGGCTACACCTTC; cdr3_aa: CASSLVTDDCGYTF
v_call: TRBV2; j_call: TRBJ2-7; clone_size: NA; d_call: NA; cdr3_length: 15; cdr3_nt: TGTGCCAGCAGCGCCGGGACCCTAGTTCTGGGCGAGCAGTACTTC; cdr3_aa: CASSAGTLVLGEQYF
v_call: TRBV7-8; j_call: TRBJ1-5; clone_size: NA; d_call: TRBD1; cdr3_length: 16; cdr3_nt: TGTGCCAGCAGCTTAGTACGACAGGGGGCATTTCAGCCCCAGCATTTT; cdr3_aa: CASSLVRQGAFQPQHF
v_call: TRBV11-2; j_call: TRBJ2-7; clone_size: NA; d_call: NA; cdr3_length: 15; cdr3_nt: TGTGCCAGCAGTCCCTCCCCCCGTAGCAACTACGAGCAGTACTTC; cdr3_aa: CASSPSPRSNYEQYF
v_call: TRBV5-4; j_call: TRBJ2-6; clone_size: NA; d_call: TRBD1; cdr3_length: 16; cdr3_nt: TGTGCCAGCAGCCCGCGGACAGGCTCTGGGGCCAACGTCCTGACTTTC; cdr3_aa: CASSPRTGSGANVLTF
v_call: TRBV27; j_call: TRBJ2-1; clone_size: NA; d_call: NA; cdr3_length: 14; cdr3_nt: TGTGCCAGCAAGCCGATGGTTGGAGTAGATGAGCAGTTCTTC; cdr3_aa: CASKPMVGVDEQFF
v_call: TRBV2; j_call: TRBJ2-7; clone_size: NA; d_call: NA; cdr3_length: 14; cdr3_nt: TGTGCCAGCAGTGACTGGCAGGGCACTAGCGAGCAGTACTTC; cdr3_aa: CASSDWQGTSEQYF
v_call: TRBV19; j_call: TRBJ1-2; clone_size: once; d_call: TRBD1; cdr3_length: 15; cdr3_nt: TGTGCCAGTAGTATAGGAAGCTTGGAGGGGGCGGGCTACACCTTC; cdr3_aa: CASSIGSLEGAGYTF
v_call: TRBV28; j_call: TRBJ2-1; clone_size: few; d_call: TRBD2; cdr3_length: 16; cdr3_nt: TGTGCCAGCAGTTGGGTGGGACTAGCGGGAGACAATGAGCAGTTCTTC; cdr3_aa: CASSWVGLAGDNEQFF
v_call: TRBV27; j_call: TRBJ2-7; clone_size: NA; d_call: TRBD2; cdr3_length: 15; cdr3_nt: TGTGCCAGCAGTCCCGGGACTAGCGGGAGCTACGAGCAGTACTTC; cdr3_aa: CASSPGTSGSYEQYF
v_call: TRBV25-1; j_call: TRBJ2-1; clone_size: NA; d_call: TRBD2; cdr3_length: 18; cdr3_nt: TGTGCCAGCAGTCCCCATGGCACCGGGGGACTAGCGGGAGATGAGCAGTTCTTC; cdr3_aa: CASSPHGTGGLAGDEQFF
v_call: TRBV6-4; j_call: TRBJ2-1; clone_size: once; d_call: TRBD1; cdr3_length: 15; cdr3_nt: TGTGCCAGCAGTGACATGAACAGGGGTGGCAATGAGCAGTTCTTC; cdr3_aa: CASSDMNRGGNEQFF
v_call: TRBV25-1; j_call: TRBJ2-5; clone_size: many; d_call: TRBD2; cdr3_length: 16; cdr3_nt: TGTGCCAGCAGTGATAAGGCTAGCGGGTCTTACGAGACCCAGTACTTC; cdr3_aa: CASSDKASGSYETQYF
v_call: TRBV4-2; j_call: TRBJ1-2; clone_size: NA; d_call: NA; cdr3_length: 12; cdr3_nt: TGTGCCAGCAGCCAAAGTCAAGGGAGCTACACCTTC; cdr3_aa: CASSQSQGSYTF
v_call: TRBV28; j_call: TRBJ1-1; clone_size: many; d_call: TRBD1; cdr3_length: 14; cdr3_nt: TGTGCCAGCAGTTTATCCCCAGGGGGCACTGAAGCTTTCTTT; cdr3_aa: CASSLSPGGTEAFF
v_call: TRBV6-4; j_call: TRBJ2-1; clone_size: NA; d_call: NA; cdr3_length: 14; cdr3_nt: TGTGCCAGCAGTGAAGCTAGCGAGGGAAATGAGCAGTTCTTC; cdr3_aa: CASSEASEGNEQFF
v_call: TRBV28; j_call: TRBJ1-1; clone_size: NA; d_call: NA; cdr3_length: 15; cdr3_nt: TGTGCCAGCAGTCCTTTTTTAGAGCGCAGAATTGAAGCTTTCTTT; cdr3_aa: CASSPFLERRIEAFF
v_call: TRBV11-2; j_call: TRBJ2-5; clone_size: NA; d_call: NA; cdr3_length: 14; cdr3_nt: TGTGCCAGCAGCCGAGACGGGTACCAAGAGACCCAGTACTTC; cdr3_aa: CASSRDGYQETQYF
v_call: TRBV19; j_call: TRBJ1-2; clone_size: NA; d_call: NA; cdr3_length: 12; cdr3_nt: TGTGCCACTAGTTCATCTAGCTATGGCTACACCTTC; cdr3_aa: CATSSSSYGYTF
v_call: TRBV7-6; j_call: TRBJ2-7; clone_size: NA; d_call: NA; cdr3_length: 14; cdr3_nt: TGTGCCAGCAGCATTCGTTCAGCCAGCTACGAGCAGTACTTC; cdr3_aa: CASSIRSASYEQYF